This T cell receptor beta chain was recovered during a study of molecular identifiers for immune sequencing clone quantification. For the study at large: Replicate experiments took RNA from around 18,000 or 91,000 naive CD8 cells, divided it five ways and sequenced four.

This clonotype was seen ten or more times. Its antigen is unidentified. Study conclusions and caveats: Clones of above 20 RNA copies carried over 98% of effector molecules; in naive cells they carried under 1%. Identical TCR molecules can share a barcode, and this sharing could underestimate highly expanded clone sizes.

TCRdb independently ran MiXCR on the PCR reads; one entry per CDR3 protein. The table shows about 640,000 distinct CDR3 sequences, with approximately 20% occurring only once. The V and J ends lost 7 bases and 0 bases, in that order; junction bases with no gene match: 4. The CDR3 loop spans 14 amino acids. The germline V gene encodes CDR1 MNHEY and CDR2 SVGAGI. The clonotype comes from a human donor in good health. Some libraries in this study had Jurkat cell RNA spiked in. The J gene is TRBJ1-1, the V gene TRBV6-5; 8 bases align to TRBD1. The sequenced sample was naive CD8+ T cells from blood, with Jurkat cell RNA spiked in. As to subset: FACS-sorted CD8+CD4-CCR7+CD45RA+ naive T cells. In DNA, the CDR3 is TGTGCCAGCACTCGACAGGGGTTGAACACTGAAGCTTTCTTT. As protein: CASTRQGLNTEAFF.